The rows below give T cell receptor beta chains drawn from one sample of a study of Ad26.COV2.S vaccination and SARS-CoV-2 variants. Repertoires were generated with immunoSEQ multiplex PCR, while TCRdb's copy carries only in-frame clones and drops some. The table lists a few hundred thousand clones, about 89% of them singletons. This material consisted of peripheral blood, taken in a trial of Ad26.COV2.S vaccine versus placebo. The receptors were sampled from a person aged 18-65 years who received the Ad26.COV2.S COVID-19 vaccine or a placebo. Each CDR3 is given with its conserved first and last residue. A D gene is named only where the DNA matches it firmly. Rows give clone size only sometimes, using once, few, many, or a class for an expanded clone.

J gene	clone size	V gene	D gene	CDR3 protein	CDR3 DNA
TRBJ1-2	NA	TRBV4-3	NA	CASSQDPGLGIGYTF	TGCGCCAGCAGCCAAGATCCGGGCCTTGGTATCGGCTACACCTTC
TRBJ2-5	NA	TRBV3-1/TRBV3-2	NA	CASSQNRKETQYF	TGTGCCAGCAGCCAAAACAGAAAAGAGACCCAGTACTTC
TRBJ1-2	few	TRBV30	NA	CAWSSGAYGYTF	TGTGCCTGGAGTTCAGGGGCCTATGGCTACACCTTC
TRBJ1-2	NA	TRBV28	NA	CASSLYNTGPVGYTF	TGTGCCAGCAGTTTATACAATACAGGGCCCGTTGGCTACACCTTC
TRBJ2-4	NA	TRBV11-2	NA	CASSTGELGPKNIQYF	TGTGCCAGCAGCACTGGGGAACTAGGACCCAAAAACATTCAGTACTTC
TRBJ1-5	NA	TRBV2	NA	CASSESGSSIGQPQHF	TGTGCCAGCAGTGAATCCGGGTCCTCCATCGGCCAGCCCCAGCATTTT
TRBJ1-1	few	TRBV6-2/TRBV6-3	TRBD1	CASSRGQGASTEAFF	TGTGCCAGCAGTCGGGGACAGGGGGCTTCAACTGAAGCTTTCTTT
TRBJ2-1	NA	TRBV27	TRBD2	CASRPGTSGSDEQFF	TGTGCCAGCAGGCCCGGGACTAGCGGGAGTGATGAGCAGTTCTTC
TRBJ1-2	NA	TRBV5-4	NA	CASSIDNYGYTF	TGTGCCAGCAGCATCGATAACTATGGCTACACCTTC
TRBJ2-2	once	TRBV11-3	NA	CASSKGVANTGELFF	TGTGCCAGCAGCAAGGGGGTCGCAAACACCGGGGAGCTGTTTTTT
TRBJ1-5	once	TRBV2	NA	CASSGGSYSNQPQHF	TGTGCCAGCAGTGGGGGATCTTATAGCAATCAGCCCCAGCATTTT
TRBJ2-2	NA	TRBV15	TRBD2	CATSRAGGRTGELFF	TGTGCCACCAGCCGGGCGGGGGGAAGGACCGGGGAGCTGTTTTTT
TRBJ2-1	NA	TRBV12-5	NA	CANGGDRNERQFF	TGTGCTAATGGAGGAGACAGGAATGAGCGGCAGTTCTTC
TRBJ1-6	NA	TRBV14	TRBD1	CASSQARQGVSSPLHF	TGTGCCAGCAGCCAAGCCCGGCAGGGGGTCAGTTCACCCCTCCACTTT
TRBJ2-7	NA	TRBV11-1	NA	CASSLELGEQYF	TGTGCCAGCAGCTTAGAGCTGGGCGAGCAGTACTTC
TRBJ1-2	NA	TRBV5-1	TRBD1	CASSDSGTGDGGYTF	TGCGCCAGCAGCGACTCCGGGACAGGGGATGGTGGCTACACCTTC
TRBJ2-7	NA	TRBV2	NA	CASSVSWYLQYF	TGTGCCAGCAGTGTTTCGTGGTATCTGCAGTACTTC
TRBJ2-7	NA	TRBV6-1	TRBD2	CASSEGASGRRPYYEQYF	TGTGCCAGCAGTGAAGGGGCCAGCGGGAGAAGGCCTTACTACGAGCAGTACTTC
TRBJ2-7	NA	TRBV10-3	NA	CAISESEEGYEQYF	TGTGCCATCAGTGAGTCGGAGGAGGGGTACGAGCAGTACTTC
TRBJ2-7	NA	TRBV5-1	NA	CASKPLGTGTYEQYF	TGCGCCAGCAAACCTCTGGGGACTGGTACCTACGAGCAGTACTTC
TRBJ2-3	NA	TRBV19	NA	CASSISTDTQYF	TGTGCCAGTAGTATTTCCACAGATACGCAGTATTTT
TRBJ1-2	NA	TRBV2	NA	CASSRPWEIPGDGYTF	TGTGCCAGCAGTCGGCCATGGGAAATCCCGGGAGATGGCTACACCTTC
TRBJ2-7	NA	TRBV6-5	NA	CASSYEPGQTTYEQYF	TGTGCCAGCAGTTACGAACCCGGGCAGACTACCTACGAGCAGTACTTC
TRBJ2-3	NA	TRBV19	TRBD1	CATMGQGFTDTQYF	TGTGCCACCATGGGACAGGGGTTCACAGATACGCAGTATTTT
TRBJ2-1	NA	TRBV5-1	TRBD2	CASRLAGGTYNEQFF	TGCGCCAGCCGTCTAGCGGGAGGAACCTACAATGAGCAGTTCTTC
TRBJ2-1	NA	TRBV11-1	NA	CASSVRASYNEQFF	TGTGCCAGCAGCGTACGGGCCTCCTACAATGAGCAGTTCTTC
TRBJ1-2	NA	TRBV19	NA	CASKAGDYGYTF	TGTGCCAGTAAGGCGGGGGACTATGGCTACACCTTC
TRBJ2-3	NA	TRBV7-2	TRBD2	CASSLVAGGTDTQYF	TGTGCCAGCAGCTTAGTAGCGGGGGGCACAGATACGCAGTATTTT
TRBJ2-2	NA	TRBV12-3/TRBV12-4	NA	CASRGTGGELFF	TGTGCCAGCAGAGGGACTGGCGGGGAGCTGTTTTTT
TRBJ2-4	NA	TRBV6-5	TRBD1	CASSYLGQGKNIQYF	TGTGCCAGCAGTTACTTGGGACAGGGCAAAAACATTCAGTACTTC
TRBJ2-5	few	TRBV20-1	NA	CSAPREETQYF	TGCAGTGCTCCCAGGGAAGAGACCCAGTACTTC
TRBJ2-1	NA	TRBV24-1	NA	CATSDSWNRDTQNEQFF	TGTGCCACCAGTGATTCCTGGAATCGGGATACCCAAAATGAGCAGTTCTTC
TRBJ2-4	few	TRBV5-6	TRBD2	CASSLWTSGMIYIQYF	TGTGCCAGCAGCTTGTGGACGAGCGGGATGATATACATTCAGTACTTC
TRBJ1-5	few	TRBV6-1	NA	CASSEQGYSNQPQHF	TGTGCCAGCAGTGAGCAGGGTTATAGCAATCAGCCCCAGCATTTT
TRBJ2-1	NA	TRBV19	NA	CASSIVGGLNNEQFF	TGTGCCAGTAGTATAGTAGGGGGGCTTAATAATGAGCAGTTCTTC
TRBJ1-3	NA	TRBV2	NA	CASSETQGNTIYF	TGTGCCAGCAGTGAAACCCAAGGAAACACCATATATTTT
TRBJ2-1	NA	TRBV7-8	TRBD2	CASSFTSGVYNEQFF	TGTGCCAGCAGCTTTACTAGCGGGGTTTACAATGAGCAGTTCTTC
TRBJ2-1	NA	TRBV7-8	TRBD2	CASSLAQSSGRNEQFF	TGTGCCAGCAGCTTAGCGCAGTCCAGCGGGAGGAATGAGCAGTTCTTC
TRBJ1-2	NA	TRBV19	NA	CASMGEGRLGYTF	TGTGCCAGTATGGGAGAGGGGCGTCTGGGCTACACCTTC
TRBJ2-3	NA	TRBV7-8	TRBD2	CASSQQAGGSTDTQYF	TGTGCCAGCAGCCAACAAGCGGGGGGGAGCACAGATACGCAGTATTTT
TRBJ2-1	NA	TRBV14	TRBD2	CASSKIAGEDEQFF	TGTGCCAGCAGCAAGATAGCGGGAGAGGATGAGCAGTTCTTC
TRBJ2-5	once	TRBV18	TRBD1	CASSPQGQGAEETQYF	TGTGCCAGCTCACCACAGGGACAGGGGGCAGAAGAGACCCAGTACTTC
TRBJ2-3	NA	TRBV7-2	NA	CASSLLARLAQNTDTQYF	TGTGCCAGCAGCTTGCTAGCCCGGCTAGCCCAAAACACAGATACGCAGTATTTT
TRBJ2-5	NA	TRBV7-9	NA	CASSYLDSQETQYF	TGTGCCAGCAGCTACCTGGACAGCCAAGAGACCCAGTACTTC
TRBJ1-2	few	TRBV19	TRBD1	CASSIAGTGGYGYTF	TGTGCCAGTAGTATAGCAGGGACAGGGGGTTATGGCTACACCTTC
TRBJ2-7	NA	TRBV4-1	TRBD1	CASSHEQGVYEQYF	TGCGCCAGCAGCCATGAACAGGGGGTCTACGAGCAGTACTTC
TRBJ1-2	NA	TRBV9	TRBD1	CASSKGTAPDGYTF	TGTGCCAGCAGCAAGGGGACAGCCCCCGATGGCTACACCTTC
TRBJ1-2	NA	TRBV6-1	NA	CASSEGPGGNYGYTF	TGTGCCAGCAGTGAAGGACCGGGGGGTAACTATGGCTACACCTTC
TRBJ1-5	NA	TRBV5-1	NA	CASSPFPGDPNQPQHF	TGCGCCAGCAGCCCATTCCCGGGGGACCCAAATCAGCCCCAGCATTTT
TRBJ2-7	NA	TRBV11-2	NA	CASSFNPHLSYEQYF	TGTGCCAGCAGCTTTAATCCCCATCTTTCCTACGAGCAGTACTTC